Below are 17 T cell receptor beta chains sequenced from a single sample in a study of T-cell reconstitution after alpha-beta-depleted transplantation in children. The TCRbeta library was prepared with unique molecular identifiers. TCRdb independently ran MiXCR on the PCR reads; one entry per CDR3 protein. The table lists approximately 510,000 distinct CDR3 sequences, around 20% of them singletons. The sample in question was PBMCs from the stem cell graft donor, obtained from the stem cell graft. These receptors originate from a human donor who donated a stem cell graft to a child with acute lymphoblastic leukemia.

This clonotype was counted between two and nine times. The V and J genes are TRBV12-3 or TRBV12-4 and TRBJ2-1; 9 bases align to TRBD2. V was pared by 1 base and J by 9 bases, with 7 bases of the junction left unmatched. There are 15 residues in the CDR3. In nucleotides, the CDR3 is TGTGCCAGCAGTTTAGACTGGCTAGCGGGACGTGAGCAGTTCTTC. It specifies CASSLDWLAGREQFF.

The rearrangement uses TRBV5-6 and TRBJ2-1; 7 bases fit TRBD2. Germline CDR1 SGHDT, CDR2 YYEEEE. The CDR3 runs to 15 residues. With 3 bases clipped from V and 6 bases from J, the junction kept 9 bases outside the gene matches. The CDR3 DNA sequence: TGTGCCAGCAGCTATGGAAGTCCTAGCGGCAATGAGCAGTTCTTC. This codes for CASSYGSPSGNEQFF.

This clonotype was seen only a few times. The chain joins TRBV29-1 to TRBJ2-1; 8 bases line up with TRBD2. This CDR3 spans 15 amino acids. V trimming: 7 bases; J trimming: 6 bases; junction bases outside the gene matches: 14. CDR1 SQVTM and CDR2 ANQGSEA come from the germline V gene. Here the CDR3 reads CSAQTGTRQSNEQFF. CDR3 sequence (DNA): TGCAGCGCCCAAACCGGGACTAGGCAGTCCAATGAGCAGTTCTTC.

This clonotype was observed many times. Written as DNA, the CDR3 is TGCAGCGTGCGAGGCCGGAGCGGGAGGATCCAAGAGACCCAGTACTTC. Amino acids: CSVRGRSGRIQETQYF. This chain links TRBV29-1 with TRBJ2-5; 9 bases match TRBD2. Germline V CDR1 and CDR2: SQVTM, ANQGSEA. This CDR3 contains 16 residues. Germline trimming cut 6 bases from V and 1 base from J; bases unmatched to any gene: 12. Looking up the rest from reference TRBV29-1 and TRBJ2-5 gives the full variable domain: SAVISQKPSRDICQRGTSLTIQCQVDSQVTMMFWYRQQPGQSLTLIATANQGSEATYESGFVIDKFPISRPNLTFSTLTVSNMSPEDSSIYLCSVRGRSGRIQETQYFGPGTRLLVL.

This clonotype was seen a handful of times. This chain's CDR3 is CASSSGTAPSYEQYF. In DNA form, the CDR3 reads TGTGCCAGCAGTTCCGGGACAGCCCCCTCCTACGAGCAGTACTTC. The V and J genes are TRBV27 and TRBJ2-7, with 7 bases aligning to TRBD1. CDR1 MNHEY and CDR2 SMNVEV come from the germline V gene (reference sequence). This CDR3 is built from 15 residues. Trimming removed 4 bases from V and 0 bases from J; junction bases left unmatched: 6.

There are a few counts of this clonotype. V gene TRBV7-8 combines with J gene TRBJ2-2, with D unclear. V was shortened by 1 base and J by 6 bases, with 9 bases between the two germline ends. Germline values: CDR1 SGHVS, CDR2 FQNEAQ. The CDR3 is 14 residues long. In nucleotides, the CDR3 is TGTGCCAGCAGCTTAGGATTCACCGCCGGGGAGCTGTTTTTT. Amino acid sequence: CASSLGFTAGELFF.

This clonotype was observed once. This rearrangement joins TRBV19 to TRBJ1-1; D is ambiguous. This CDR3 contains 15 residues. The germline V and J ends were trimmed by 3 bases and 2 bases, with 13 bases remaining between them. Germline V gene lookup returns CDR1 LNHDA and CDR2 SQIVND (reference sequence). Here the CDR3 DNA reads TGTGCCAGTAGTATCGTTCCAGGACCCAACACTGAAGCTTTCTTT. This codes for CASSIVPGPNTEAFF. Full variable domain (outside the CDR3, taken from reference TRBV19 and TRBJ1-1): DGGITQSPKYLFRKEGQNVTLSCEQNLNHDAMYWYRQDPGQGLRLIYYSQIVNDFQKGDIAEGYSVSREKKESFPLTVTSAQKNPTAFYLCASSIVPGPNTEAFFGQGTRLTVV.

This clonotype was recorded a few times. This chain joins TRBV9 and TRBJ2-7, with D possibly TRBD2 on 6 matching bases. The germline V gene has CDR1 SGDLS and CDR2 YYNGEE. The germline V and J ends were trimmed by 0 bases and 2 bases, with 12 bases remaining between them. The CDR3 loop spans 15 amino acids. CDR3 residues: CASSVGGTVTYEQYF. CDR3 in DNA: TGTGCCAGCAGCGTAGGGGGGACTGTAACCTACGAGCAGTACTTC.

In its sample, this clonotype was seen once. Mismatch with germline at one junction end may stem from a read error. V and J are TRBV5-1 and TRBJ1-1; D call uncertain. Germline V gene lookup returns CDR1 SGHRS and CDR2 YFSETQ. The CDR3 length is 14 residues. CDR3 protein: CASSLAPGNTESFF. DNA for the CDR3: TGCGCCAGCAGCTTGGCCCCGGGTAACACTGAATCTTTCTTT.

The chain couples TRBV29-1 to TRBJ2-1, with TRBD1 matching over 9 bases. V shed 6 bases, J shed 7 bases, and the junction held 10 bases outside the gene matches. The CDR3 is made up of 14 amino acids. CDR1 and CDR2 from the germline V gene are SQVTM and ANQGSEA. CDR3 sequence reads: CSVPSGTGWNEQFF. In nucleotides, the CDR3 is TGCAGCGTGCCCTCCGGGACAGGGTGGAATGAGCAGTTCTTC.

This clonotype was detected only a few times. The V call is TRBV12-3 or TRBV12-4, the J call TRBJ2-5; the match to TRBD2 covers 7 bases. V gave up 2 bases and J gave up 4 bases; unmatched junction bases: 10. This CDR3 has 16 amino acids. The CDR3 sequence: CASSLFRGSVSETQYF. Here the CDR3 DNA reads TGTGCCAGCAGTTTATTCCGCGGGAGTGTCTCAGAGACCCAGTACTTC.

This clonotype was seen a handful of times. The V and J genes are TRBV12-3 or TRBV12-4 and TRBJ2-1; D gene ambiguous. CDR3 length: 13 residues. Trimming stripped 5 bases from V and 10 bases from J, with 15 bases between. The CDR3 here is CASSRPSSEEQFF. The CDR3 coding sequence is TGTGCCAGCAGTCGCCCCTCTTCGGAGGAGCAGTTCTTC.

The chain couples TRBV4-2 to TRBJ1-4; no firm D call. Per the germline V gene, CDR1 is LGHNA and CDR2 is YNFKEQ. CDR3 size: 12 residues. Trimming stripped 5 bases from V and 8 bases from J, with 9 bases between. The CDR3 loop reads CASSRAGEKLFF. CDR3 nucleotide sequence: TGTGCCAGCAGCAGGGCGGGAGAAAAACTGTTTTTT.

This clonotype turned up a few times. V usage is TRBV11-2 and J usage is TRBJ2-5; 15 bases map to TRBD2. V lost 5 bases to trimming and J lost 4 bases; unmatched junction nucleotides: 11. The CDR3 is made up of 18 amino acids. Germline V CDR1 and CDR2: SGHAT, FQNNGV. The CDR3 sequence: CASSPGGLAGGFRETQYF. The CDR3 nucleotides read TGTGCCAGCAGCCCCGGAGGACTAGCGGGAGGGTTCAGAGAGACCCAGTACTTC.

The chain combines TRBV11-2 with TRBJ2-2; D may be TRBD2 (7 bases). Trimming took off 4 bases at V and 2 bases at J, with 14 bases between the two ends. The CDR3 runs 16 residues. In germline, CDR1 is SGHAT, CDR2 FQNNGV. CDR3 DNA sequence: TGTGCCAGCAGCTACCTCGGGGGGCCCAACACCGGGGAGCTGTTTTTT. This sequence encodes CASSYLGGPNTGELFF.

The V gene is TRBV5-1, the J gene TRBJ2-5, with 7 bases aligning to TRBD2. Per germline, CDR1 SGHRS and CDR2 YFSETQ. The length of the CDR3 is 17 residues. V lost 0 bases, J lost 1 base, and 9 bases stayed unmatched. The CDR3 DNA follows: TGCGCCAGCAGCTTGGGGCGCGGGAGAGCAATCCAAGAGACCCAGTACTTC. Protein sequence: CASSLGRGRAIQETQYF.

This clonotype was counted between two and nine times. The chain couples TRBV15 to TRBJ2-1; TRBD2 is a possible D gene (6 bases). Deletions cut 4 bases from V and 8 bases from J, with 18 bases between. The CDR3 contains 15 residues. CDR1 is LNHNV, CDR2 YYDKDF, per germline (reference sequence). For the CDR3, the DNA is TGTGCCACCAGCACTGTTAGCGGCCCAACCTATGAGCAGTTCTTC. Residues: CATSTVSGPTYEQFF.